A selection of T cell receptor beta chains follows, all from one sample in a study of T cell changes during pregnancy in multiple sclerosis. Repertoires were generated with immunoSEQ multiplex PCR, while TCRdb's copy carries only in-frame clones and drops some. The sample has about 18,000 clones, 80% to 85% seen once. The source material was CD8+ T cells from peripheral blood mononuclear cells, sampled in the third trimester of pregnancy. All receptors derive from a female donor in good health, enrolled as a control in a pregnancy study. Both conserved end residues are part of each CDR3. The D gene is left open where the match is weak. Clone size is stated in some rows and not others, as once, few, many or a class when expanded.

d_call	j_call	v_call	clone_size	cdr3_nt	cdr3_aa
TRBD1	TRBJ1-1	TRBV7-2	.	TGTGCCAGCAGCAGGGGGCGCGGGGACACTGAAGCTTTCTTT	CASSRGRGDTEAFF
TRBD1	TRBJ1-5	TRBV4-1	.	TGCGCCAGCAGCCAATCCGACAGGGTGGGGAATCAGCCCCAGCATTTT	CASSQSDRVGNQPQHF
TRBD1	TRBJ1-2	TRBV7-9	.	TGTGCCAGCAGCTCCGGTCGGACAGGGGGCGATGGCTACACCTTC	CASSSGRTGGDGYTF
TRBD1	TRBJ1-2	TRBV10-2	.	TGCGCCAGCAGCGAGTCCCGGACAGGGGTCGGCTACACCTTC	CASSESRTGVGYTF
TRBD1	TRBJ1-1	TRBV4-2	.	TGTGCCAGCAGCCAAGAGCAGGGGGCGAACACTGAAGCTTTCTTT	CASSQEQGANTEAFF
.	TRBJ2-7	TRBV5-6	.	TGTGCCAGCAGCTCGATCGACAAGAGCTCCTACGAGCAGTACTTC	CASSSIDKSSYEQYF
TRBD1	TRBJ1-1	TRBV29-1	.	TGCAGCGTCCCGGGACAGGGGTGGAGGACTGAAGCTTTCTTT	CSVPGQGWRTEAFF
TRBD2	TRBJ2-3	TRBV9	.	TGTGCCAGCAGCGGCGGGAGTTGGGGAACAGATACGCAGTATTTT	CASSGGSWGTDTQYF
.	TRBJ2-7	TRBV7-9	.	TGTGCCAGCAGCTCAAGGGACTGGTCCTACGAGCAGTACTTC	CASSSRDWSYEQYF
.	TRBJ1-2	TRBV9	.	TGTGCCAGCGGGAGGAGTTACTCAACGAACTATGGCTACACCTTC	CASGRSYSTNYGYTF
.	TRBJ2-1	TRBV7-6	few	TGTGCCAGCAGCTGGGGAGAGGGGGTGGTCGGCAATGAGCAGTTCTTC	CASSWGEGVVGNEQFF
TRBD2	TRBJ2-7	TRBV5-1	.	TGCGCCAGCAGCTTGGGCGGGGAGGGCTACGAGCAGTACTTC	CASSLGGEGYEQYF
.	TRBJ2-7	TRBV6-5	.	TGTGCCAGCAGTTCCCGACAAACCGGCTACGAGCAGTACTTC	CASSSRQTGYEQYF
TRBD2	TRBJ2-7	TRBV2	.	TGTGCCAGCGGTGGGCTGTCCGGGACTAGCTCCTACGAGCAGTACTTC	CASGGLSGTSSYEQYF
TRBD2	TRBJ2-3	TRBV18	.	TGTGCCAGCTCACCCGGTTTCGGCGGGGGAGATACGCAGTATTTT	CASSPGFGGGDTQYF
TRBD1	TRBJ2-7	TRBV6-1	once	TGTGCCAGCAGTGACGGGACAGGGGCCTACGAGCAGTACTTC	CASSDGTGAYEQYF
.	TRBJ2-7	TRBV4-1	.	TGCGCCAGCAGCCAAGTCGACTTTGCTGAGCAGTACTTC	CASSQVDFAEQYF
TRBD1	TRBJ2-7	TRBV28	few	TGTGCCAGCAGATTTTCCCAGGGGGCAGGGTACGAGCAGTACTTC	CASRFSQGAGYEQYF
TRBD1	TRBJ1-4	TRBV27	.	TGTGCCAGCAGCGGGACAGGGGGAACTAATGAAAAACTGTTTTTT	CASSGTGGTNEKLFF
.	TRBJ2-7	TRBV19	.	TGTGCCAGTAGTATCGGCAGCGGTGACTCCTACGAGCAGTACTTC	CASSIGSGDSYEQYF
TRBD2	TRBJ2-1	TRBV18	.	TGTGCCAGCTCACCCCAACACGTGGCGGGAGTATTCAATGAGCAGTTCTTC	CASSPQHVAGVFNEQFF
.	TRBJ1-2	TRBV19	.	TGTGCCAGTAGTATGACCTCCGGGATTATTGTCTATGGCTACACCTTC	CASSMTSGIIVYGYTF
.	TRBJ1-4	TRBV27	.	TGTGCCAGCAGTCTCTACAGGGAACGAGAAAAACTGTTTTTT	CASSLYREREKLFF
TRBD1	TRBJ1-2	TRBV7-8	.	TGTGCCAGCAGCCCGGGACAGAACCTCTATGGCTACACCTTC	CASSPGQNLYGYTF
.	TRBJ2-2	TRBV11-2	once	TGTGCCAGCAGCCCGGGAAAGGAGCTGTTTTTT	CASSPGKELFF
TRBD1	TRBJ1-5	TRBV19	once	TGTGCCAGTAGTCCGGGACAGATCCAGCATTTT	CASSPGQIQHF
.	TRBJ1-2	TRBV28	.	TGTGCCAGCACCTCCACGGGGTTCAACTATGGCTACACCTTC	CASTSTGFNYGYTF
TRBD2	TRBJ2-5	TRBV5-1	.	TGCGCCAGCAGCCGGGGGGAGGAGACCCAGTACTTC	CASSRGEETQYF
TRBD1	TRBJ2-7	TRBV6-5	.	TGTGCCAGCAGCCGGGGACAGGGGGTGAACGAGCAGTACTTC	CASSRGQGVNEQYF
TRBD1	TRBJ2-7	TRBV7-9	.	TGTGCCAGCAGCTCAGGGGGCTCCTACGAGCAGTACTTC	CASSSGGSYEQYF
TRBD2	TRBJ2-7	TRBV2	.	TGTGCCAGCAGTCCCTTAGCGGGAGCCCTCTACGAGCAGTACTTC	CASSPLAGALYEQYF
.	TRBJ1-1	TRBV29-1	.	TGCAGCGTTGCGGACCGGGGCAGCGGGACTGAAGCTTTCTTT	CSVADRGSGTEAFF
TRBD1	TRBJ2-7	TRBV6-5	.	TGTGCCAGCAGTTACACCGGGACAGGGGTGAACTACGAGCAGTACTTC	CASSYTGTGVNYEQYF
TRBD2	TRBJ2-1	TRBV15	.	TGTGCCACCAGCATCCAGAGCGGGGAGTACAATGAGCAGTTCTTC	CATSIQSGEYNEQFF
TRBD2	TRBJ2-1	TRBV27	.	TGTGCCAGCAGAACCAGCGGGGTCTACAATGAGCAGTTCTTC	CASRTSGVYNEQFF
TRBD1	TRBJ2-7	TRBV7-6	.	TGTGCCAGCAGCACCCGGACAGGGGGCGAGCAGTACTTC	CASSTRTGGEQYF
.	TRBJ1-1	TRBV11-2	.	TGTGCCAGCAGCTCTAGTGGTGTTCCGGCTTTCTTT	CASSSSGVPAFF
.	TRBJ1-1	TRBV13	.	TGTGCCAGCAGCTGGGGCGGGGCAGGGAACACTGAAGCTTTCTTT	CASSWGGAGNTEAFF
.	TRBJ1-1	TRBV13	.	TGTGCCAGCAGCTTAGGGCAGGAAGAGACTGAAGCTTTCTTT	CASSLGQEETEAFF
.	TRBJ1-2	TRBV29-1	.	TGCAGCGTTGAAGATAAGGCCAGGGGCTATGGCTACACCTTC	CSVEDKARGYGYTF
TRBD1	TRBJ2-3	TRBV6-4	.	TGTGCCAGCAGTGACCGGACAGGGGCGGCAGATACGCAGTATTTT	CASSDRTGAADTQYF
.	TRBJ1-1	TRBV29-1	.	TGCAGCGTTGAGACAGCGAACACTGAAGCTTTCTTT	CSVETANTEAFF
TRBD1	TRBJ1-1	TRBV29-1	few	TGCAGCGGGGAAGACAGGGTAACAGGTGTAGCTTTCTTT	CSGEDRVTGVAFF
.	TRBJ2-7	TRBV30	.	TGTGCCTGGAGTCAGGGCTACGAGCAGTACTTC	CAWSQGYEQYF
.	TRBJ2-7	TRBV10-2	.	TGCGCCAGCAGTGACGGCAGGGGCAACGAGCAGTACTTC	CASSDGRGNEQYF
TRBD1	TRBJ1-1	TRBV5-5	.	TGTGCCAGCAGCGTACCCGGGACAGGGGCCGGGAACACTGAAGCTTTCTTT	CASSVPGTGAGNTEAFF
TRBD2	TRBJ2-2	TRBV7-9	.	TGTGCCAGCAGCCCGACTAGCGGGAGGGTGGACACCGGGGAGCTGTTTTTT	CASSPTSGRVDTGELFF
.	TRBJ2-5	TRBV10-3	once	TGTGCCATCAGTGATGACATCCGGGACAAGGCATGGGAGACCCAGTACTTC	CAISDDIRDKAWETQYF
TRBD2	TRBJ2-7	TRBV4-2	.	TGTGCCAGCAGCCACAGCGGGACCTCCGAGCAGTACTTC	CASSHSGTSEQYF
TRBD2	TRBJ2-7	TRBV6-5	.	TGTGCCAGCAGTTCCATCAGCGGGGGAGCCTCCTACGAGCAGTACTTC	CASSSISGGASYEQYF
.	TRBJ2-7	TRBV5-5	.	TGTGCCAGCAGCTTGGACCCGACAGCCGACTACGAGCAGTACTTC	CASSLDPTADYEQYF
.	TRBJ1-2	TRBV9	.	TGTGCCAGCAGCCCCTCCCGAGGGACTTGGTATGGCTACACCTTC	CASSPSRGTWYGYTF
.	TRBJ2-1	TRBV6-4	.	TGTGCCAGCAGTGGGCTAGACTCCGCTAATGAGCAGTTCTTC	CASSGLDSANEQFF
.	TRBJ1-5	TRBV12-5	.	TGTGCTAGTGGTTTGACTGGGCAGGGCTGGCAGCCCCAGCATTTT	CASGLTGQGWQPQHF
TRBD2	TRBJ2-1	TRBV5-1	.	TGCGCCAGCAGCTCCCTAGCGGTCAATGAGCAGTTCTTC	CASSSLAVNEQFF
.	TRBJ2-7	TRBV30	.	TGTGCCTGGAGTGTAGGCCATGAGGGAGACGAGCAGTACTTC	CAWSVGHEGDEQYF
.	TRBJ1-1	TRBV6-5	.	TGTGCCAGCAGGCCCGAGTTTGACACTGAAGCTTTCTTT	CASRPEFDTEAFF
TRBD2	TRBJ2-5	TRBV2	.	TGTGCCAGCAGGCTAGCGGGAGGCTATCAAGAGGCCCAGTACTTC	CASRLAGGYQEAQYF
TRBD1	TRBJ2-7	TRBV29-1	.	TGCAGCGTTGAAGAGGGACAGACCTACGAGCAGTACTTC	CSVEEGQTYEQYF
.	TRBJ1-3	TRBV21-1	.	TGTGCCAGCAGTTATTACAGGGGAGCTGCTGGAAACACCATATATTTT	CASSYYRGAAGNTIYF